This TCR beta chain was documented in a study of blood T cell repertoires in COVID-19. This clone was recorded only once. Original processing methods: Scientists estimated how many nucleated cells there were by amplifying reference gene primers. Only in-frame clones appear in the TCRdb table, and some are missing; sequencing was by immunoSEQ multiplex PCR. That table furnishes V, J and clone size, whereas the DNA furnished D and trimming. Of approximately 210,000 clones in the sample, about nine tenths were seen once. The trim removed 5 bases at V and 7 bases at J, leaving 4 bases unmatched. This CDR3 has 13 residues. The V gene's germline CDR1 is SGHTA and CDR2 FQGTGA.

The receptor's source is a man aged 45-60 years with COVID-19, enrolled during active disease. The rearrangement links TRBV7-3 to TRBJ1-2; TRBD1 matches 10 bases. The specimen sequenced was peripheral blood. This CDR3 is CASSPDRGLGYTF. DNA for the CDR3: TGTGCCAGCAGCCCCGACAGGGGGCTTGGCTACACCTTC.